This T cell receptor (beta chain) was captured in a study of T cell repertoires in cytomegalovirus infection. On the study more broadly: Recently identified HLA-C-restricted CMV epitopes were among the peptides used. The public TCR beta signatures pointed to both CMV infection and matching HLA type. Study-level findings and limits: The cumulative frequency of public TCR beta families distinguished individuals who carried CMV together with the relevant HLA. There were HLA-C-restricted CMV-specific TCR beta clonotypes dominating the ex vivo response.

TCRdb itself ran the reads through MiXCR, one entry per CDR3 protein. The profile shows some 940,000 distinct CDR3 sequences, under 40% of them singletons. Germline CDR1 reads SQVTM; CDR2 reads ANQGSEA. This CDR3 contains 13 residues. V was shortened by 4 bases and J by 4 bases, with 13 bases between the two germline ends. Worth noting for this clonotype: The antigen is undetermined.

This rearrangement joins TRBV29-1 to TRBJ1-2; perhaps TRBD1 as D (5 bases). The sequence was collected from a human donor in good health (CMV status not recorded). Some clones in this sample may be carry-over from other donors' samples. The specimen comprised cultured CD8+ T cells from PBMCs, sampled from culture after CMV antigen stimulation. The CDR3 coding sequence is TGCAGCGTTGTTCAGGGCGCGGGCTATGGCTACACCTTC. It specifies CSVVQGAGYGYTF.